Below, 18 T cell receptor beta chains from the same sample are listed, as sequenced in a study of post-analysis software for immune sequencing data. The antigens these receptors bind are not known. General observations from the study: Elevated frequency relative to controls characterized 4 or 5 TRBV segments in patients, TRBV5-6, TRBV5-1 and TRBV20-1 among them.

Tagging with unique molecular identifiers was a feature of the TCR beta cDNA libraries. TCRdb fed the PCR reads into MiXCR, producing one record per CDR3 protein. The data contain 550,000 to 700,000 distinct CDR3 sequences, roughly 46% of them singletons. The source material was blood. The origin of the receptors is a girl aged 5-17 years with multiple sclerosis.

This clonotype was observed a handful of times. The V gene is TRBV29-1, the J gene TRBJ2-5, with TRBD1 identical over 7 bases. The CDR3 covers 12 residues. V was clipped by 6 bases and J by 11 bases; unmatched bases: 12. The germline CDR1 and CDR2 sequences are SQVTM and ANQGSEA. CDR3 protein: CSVQGSANEQYF. CDR3 DNA: TGCAGCGTACAGGGGTCCGCCAATGAGCAGTACTTC.

The gene calls are TRBV11-2 and TRBJ2-7; D gene unclear. CDR1 and CDR2 (germline): SGHAT, FQNNGV. The CDR3 extends over 14 amino acids. Trimming took off 4 bases at V and 4 bases at J, with 14 bases between the two ends. The CDR3 region is CASSSKRRTYEQYF. CDR3 DNA sequence: TGTGCCAGCAGCTCCAAAAGACGGACGTACGAGCAGTACTTC.

In this sample, this clonotype turned up once. The chain is built from TRBV7-9 and TRBJ1-1, with no clear D. Trimming removed 0 bases at V and 6 bases at J, with 11 bases between. The CDR3 extends over 14 amino acids. Germline CDR1 is SEHNR and CDR2 is FQNEAQ (reference sequence). CDR3 sequence: CASSLATGVSEAFF. CDR3 coding DNA: TGTGCCAGCAGCTTAGCGACCGGGGTCTCTGAAGCTTTCTTT.

The chain recombines TRBV12-3 or TRBV12-4 with TRBJ2-7; 11 positions agree with TRBD2. The CDR3 length is 16 residues. Losses at the gene ends were 5 bases for V and 3 bases for J; bases not matched to a gene: 9. The CDR3 protein is CASSLLAGGWRYEQYF. CDR3 DNA: TGTGCCAGCAGTCTCCTAGCGGGAGGTTGGCGCTACGAGCAGTACTTC.

Concerning this clonotype: A much larger clonotype is one base distant, so this may be a read error. V usage is TRBV12-3 or TRBV12-4 and J usage is TRBJ2-7; 10 nucleotides line up with TRBD1. The ends lost 6 bases at V and 5 bases at J; junction bases unmatched: 4. The CDR3 is 13 amino acids. The chain's CDR3 is CASRPGTGDEQYF. DNA of the CDR3: TGTGCCAGCAGGCCCGGGACAGGGGACGAGCAGTACTTC.

The V gene is TRBV3-1, the J gene TRBJ2-7; D not resolved. The CDR3 has 14 residues. Trimming removed 2 bases at V and 12 bases at J, with 20 bases between. Germline V gene data show CDR1 as LGHDT and CDR2 as YNNKEL (reference sequence). This chain's CDR3 is CASSQSPRASMRYF. Written as DNA, the CDR3 is TGTGCCAGCAGCCAAAGCCCCCGGGCAAGCATGCGGTACTTC.

This clonotype was observed a single time. The gene calls are TRBV2 and TRBJ1-1; 8 bases are a match to TRBD1. The CDR3 contains 15 residues. The germline V gene encodes CDR1 SNHLY and CDR2 FYNNEI. V lost 6 bases to trimming and J lost 5 bases; unmatched junction nucleotides: 11. The DNA for the CDR3 is TGTGCCAGCAGCCCCGAGACAGGGGTTGGGACTGAAGCTTTCTTT. Its protein product is CASSPETGVGTEAFF. Combining the CDR3 with reference TRBV2 and TRBJ1-1 gives the whole variable domain EPEVTQTPSHQVTQMGQEVILRCVPISNHLYFYWYRQILGQKVEFLVSFYNNEISEKSEIFDDQFSVERPDGSNFTLKIRSTKLEDSAMYFCASSPETGVGTEAFFGQGTRLTVV.

The gene calls are TRBV6-5 and TRBJ2-5, with D possibly being TRBD1 (6 bases). Near its end, the DNA agrees better with TRBJ2-7, so the J call may be wrong. Germline V gives CDR1 MNHEY, CDR2 SVGAGI. The CDR3 is made up of 13 amino acids. CDR3 region: CASSDRPSYEQYF. The CDR3 bases are TGTGCCAGCAGCGACAGGCCGTCCTACGAGCAGTACTTC.

The chain employs TRBV6-6 and TRBJ2-3; D call uncertain. The CDR3 extends over 13 amino acids. The V gene lost 3 bases and the J gene lost 0 bases, with 4 bases spanning the gap. Germline CDR1 reads MNHNY; CDR2 reads SVGAGI (reference sequence). DNA for the CDR3: TGTGCCAGCAGTTATGACAGCACAGATACGCAGTATTTT. This gives the protein CASSYDSTDTQYF.

This clonotype was seen a handful of times. One junction end does not reproduce the germline sequence, and a read error may be involved. J is TRBJ1-2 and V is TRBV12-3 or TRBV12-4, with D unclear. The CDR3 runs 13 residues. Here the CDR3 DNA reads TGTGCCAGCTCCCCGGGCAGAGCCTATGGCAACACCTTC. The encoded protein is CASSPGRAYGNTF.

This clonotype was detected a few times. The chain carries TRBV12-3 or TRBV12-4 and TRBJ1-1, with TRBD1 matching 8 bases. The CDR3 is made up of 14 amino acids. J was trimmed by 4 bases and V by 6 bases; bases with no gene match: 7. CDR3 amino acids: CASRSGGGGTEAFF. The CDR3 nucleotides read TGTGCCAGCAGGTCAGGGGGCGGTGGCACTGAAGCTTTCTTT.

The sample holds a few counts of this clonotype. The CDR3 protein is CSVEEQGSVLAFF. DNA of the CDR3: TGCAGCGTTGAAGAACAGGGGAGCGTGTTAGCTTTCTTT. The gene calls are TRBV29-1 and TRBJ1-1; the match to TRBD1 covers 7 bases. With 0 bases clipped from V and 10 bases from J, the junction kept 8 bases outside the gene matches. The germline V gene encodes CDR1 SQVTM and CDR2 ANQGSEA. The CDR3 sequence is 13 residues long.

This clonotype was counted between two and nine times. The gene calls are TRBV29-1 and TRBJ2-5; 7 bases are a match to TRBD2. Germline CDR1 reads SQVTM; CDR2 reads ANQGSEA. The CDR3 spans 13 residues. V was pared by 5 bases and J by 5 bases, with 8 bases of the junction left unmatched. The CDR3 spells CSVQAGRGETQYF. The CDR3 DNA reads TGCAGCGTTCAGGCGGGGCGGGGGGAGACCCAGTACTTC.

This clonotype showed up just a few times. The gene calls are TRBV12-3 or TRBV12-4 and TRBJ1-5, with a possible D match to TRBD1 (5 bases). This CDR3 comprises 16 residues. V was shortened by 2 bases and J by 0 bases, with 11 bases between the two germline ends. The DNA of the CDR3 is TGTGCCAGCAGTTTAACTCCAGGGAATAGCAATCAGCCCCAGCATTTT. Protein product: CASSLTPGNSNQPQHF.

The chain is built from TRBV27 and TRBJ1-1, with TRBD1 matching over 8 bases. The ends lost 6 bases at V and 1 base at J; junction bases unmatched: 7. Germline V gene sequence: CDR1 MNHEY, CDR2 SMNVEV (reference sequence). The CDR3 has 15 amino acids. Here the CDR3 DNA reads TGTGCCAGCAGAATCCTAGGACAGGGGAACACTGAAGCTTTCTTT. This sequence encodes CASRILGQGNTEAFF.

The chain combines TRBV5-1 with TRBJ2-5, with D perhaps given as TRBD1 or TRBD2 (6 bases each). The CDR3 sequence is 17 residues long. With 0 bases removed from V and 5 bases from J, the gap between germline ends came to 20 bases. Germline V gene lookup returns CDR1 SGHRS and CDR2 YFSETQ. The CDR3 loop reads CASSLAPRRGRGETQYF. The CDR3 coding sequence is TGCGCCAGCAGCTTGGCCCCAAGACGGGGGCGAGGGGAGACCCAGTACTTC.

This clonotype came up a few times. The chain joins TRBV27 to TRBJ2-5, with D unresolved. CDR3 length: 13 residues. With 2 bases removed from V and 1 base from J, the gap between germline ends came to 5 bases. CDR1 and CDR2 from the germline V gene are MNHEY and SMNVEV (reference sequence). The CDR3 sequence is CASSLHSQETQYF. CDR3 nucleotides: TGTGCCAGCAGTTTACACAGCCAAGAGACCCAGTACTTC.

This clonotype was found a few times. V and J are TRBV12-3 or TRBV12-4 and TRBJ1-2; D is perhaps TRBD1 (6 bases). There are 12 residues in the CDR3. The germline V and J ends were trimmed by 5 bases and 9 bases, with 13 bases remaining between them. CDR3 nucleotides: TGTGCCAGCAGTCCCGGTACAGGGAGCTACACCTTC. Protein product: CASSPGTGSYTF.